This T cell receptor beta chain was sequenced in a study of somatic mutations in cytotoxic T cells in rheumatoid arthritis. V was shortened by 2 bases and J by 0 bases, with 10 bases between the two germline ends. The CDR3 is 15 residues long. Germline loops: CDR1 MNHEY, CDR2 SMNVEV (reference sequence). The data were produced by immunoSEQ multiplex PCR, yet TCRdb's version contains in-frame clones alone and is incomplete. The repertoire holds about 14,000 clones, with about three quarters as singletons. The receptor's source is an adult with rheumatoid arthritis. V and J are TRBV27 and TRBJ1-1, with D possibly matching TRBD1 (6 bases). The sample taken for sequencing was CD8+ T cells sorted from blood. The CDR3 DNA sequence: TGTGCCAGCAGTTTACGGGGGACAATGAACACTGAAGCTTTCTTT. It is translated as CASSLRGTMNTEAFF.